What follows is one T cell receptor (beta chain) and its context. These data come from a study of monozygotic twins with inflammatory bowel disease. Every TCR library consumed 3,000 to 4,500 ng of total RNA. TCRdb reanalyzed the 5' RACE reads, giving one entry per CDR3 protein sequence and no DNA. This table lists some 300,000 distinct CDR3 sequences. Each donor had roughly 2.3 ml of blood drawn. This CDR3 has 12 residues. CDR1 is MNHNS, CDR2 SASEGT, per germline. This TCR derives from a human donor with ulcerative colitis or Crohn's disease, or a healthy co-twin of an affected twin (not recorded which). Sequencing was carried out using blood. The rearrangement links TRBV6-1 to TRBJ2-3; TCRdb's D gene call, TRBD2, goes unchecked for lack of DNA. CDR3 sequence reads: CASRAGPDTQYF.